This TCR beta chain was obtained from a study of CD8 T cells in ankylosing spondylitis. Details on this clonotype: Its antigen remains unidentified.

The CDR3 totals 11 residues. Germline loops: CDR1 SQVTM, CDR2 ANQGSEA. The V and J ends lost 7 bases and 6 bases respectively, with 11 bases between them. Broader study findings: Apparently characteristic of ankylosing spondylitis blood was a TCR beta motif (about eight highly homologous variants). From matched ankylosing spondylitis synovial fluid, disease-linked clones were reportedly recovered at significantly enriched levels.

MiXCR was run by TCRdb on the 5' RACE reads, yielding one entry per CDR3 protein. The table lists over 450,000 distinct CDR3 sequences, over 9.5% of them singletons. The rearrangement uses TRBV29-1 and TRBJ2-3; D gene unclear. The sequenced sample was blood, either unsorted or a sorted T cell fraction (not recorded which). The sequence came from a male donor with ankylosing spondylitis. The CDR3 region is CSGGPPDTQYF. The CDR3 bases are TGCAGCGGGGGTCCCCCGGATACGCAGTATTTT.